Listed below are T cell receptor beta chains from one sample, sequenced in a study of CD8+ T cells in alopecia areata. Sequenced by immunoSEQ multiplex PCR; TCRdb stores in-frame clones only, minus some. The sample lists about 160,000 clones, around 50% occurring once. Sample: CD4+ T cells sorted from blood. The source is a human donor with alopecia areata. The CDR3 runs from the conserved cysteine through the conserved F or W. A D gene is named only where the DNA matches it firmly. Expanded clones are given a class, and other clones once, few, many or no size at all.

>-|TRBJ1-2|TRBD1|TRBV29-1
TGCAGCGACCGGGACAGGGAGTATGGCTACACCTTC
CSDRDREYGYTF
>-|TRBJ1-2|-|TRBV6-5
TGTGCCAGCAGTTACTCTCGGGGGCGCTGGTATGGCTACACCTTC
CASSYSRGRWYGYTF
>-|TRBJ2-1|TRBD2|TRBV13
TGTGCCAGCAGCCTACGAGGACTAGCGGACCCCAATGAGCAGTTCTTC
CASSLRGLADPNEQFF
>-|TRBJ2-7|-|TRBV6-5
TGTGCCAGCAGCGCTGCATCTCTACCCTACGAGCAGTACTTC
CASSAASLPYEQYF
>-|TRBJ2-7|-|TRBV7-2
TGTGCCAGCAGCTTCCCCCGGGGGAAGGGGGCCTACGAGCAGTACTTC
CASSFPRGKGAYEQYF
>few|TRBJ1-1|TRBD1|TRBV25-1
TGTGCCAGCAGTGGCTTGACAGGGTTCACTGAAGCTTTCTTT
CASSGLTGFTEAFF
>-|TRBJ2-5|TRBD2|TRBV27
TGTGCCAGCAAGGGAGCGAGCGGGAATGAGGAGACCCAGTACTTC
CASKGASGNEETQYF
>-|TRBJ2-5|-|TRBV5-1
TGCGCCAGCAGCTTTAGGCTTCAAGAGACCCAGTACTTC
CASSFRLQETQYF
>-|TRBJ1-3|-|TRBV30
TGTGCCTGGACCCCCGAGGACACCATATATTTT
CAWTPEDTIYF
>-|TRBJ2-1|-|TRBV28
TGTGCCAGCAGGAACCGGGGCTCCTACAATGAGCAGTTCTTC
CASRNRGSYNEQFF
>-|TRBJ2-3|-|TRBV4-1
TGCGCCAGCAGCCAAGCTCCCTCGTCCGGCAGCCCATGGGGGACGCAGTATTTT
CASSQAPSSGSPWGTQYF
>-|TRBJ2-3|-|TRBV5-1
TGCGCCAGCAGCTTAATCGGGAGTCCATCGGATACGCAGTATTTT
CASSLIGSPSDTQYF
>few|TRBJ2-7|-|TRBV15
TGTGCCACCAGCAGAGATCTGAGTCAGTCTGAGCAGTACTTC
CATSRDLSQSEQYF
>few|TRBJ2-5|-|TRBV11-2
TGTGCCAGCAGCCAGCACAGGGAGACCCAGTACTTC
CASSQHRETQYF
>-|TRBJ2-3|TRBD2|TRBV4-1
TGCGCCAGCAGCCAAGCCATGCGGGAGCAAGCATATACGCAGTATTTT
CASSQAMREQAYTQYF
>-|TRBJ2-5|TRBD2|TRBV7-3
TGTGCCAGCAGCATAAGCGGGGGGGTTCAAGAGACCCAGTACTTC
CASSISGGVQETQYF
>-|TRBJ2-5|-|TRBV4-1
TGCGCCAGCAGCCAAGGGACTATAGAGACCCAGTACTTC
CASSQGTIETQYF
>once|TRBJ2-1|-|TRBV7-8
TGTGCCAGCAGCTTATCGGCCCTTGGACTAAATGAGCAGTTCTTC
CASSLSALGLNEQFF
>-|TRBJ2-3|TRBD1|TRBV4-2
TGTGCCAGCAGCCACGGTCGGGGGAAAGGGACAGGTGGAGATACGCAGTATTTT
CASSHGRGKGTGGDTQYF
>-|TRBJ2-5|-|TRBV2
TGTGCCAGCGTCAGACTAGGGGACGAGACCCAGTACTTC
CASVRLGDETQYF
>-|TRBJ2-7|-|TRBV6-6
TGTGCCACCCAACCCGGTCGGGGCTACGAGCAGTACTTC
CATQPGRGYEQYF
>-|TRBJ1-4|-|TRBV19
TGTGCCAGTAGTAGAGCCGGAAAACTGTTTTTT
CASSRAGKLFF
>-|TRBJ2-3|-|TRBV27
TGTGCCAGCAGTTTATTCCCGCTAGCCGCACGCACAGATACGCAGTATTTT
CASSLFPLAARTDTQYF
>once|TRBJ1-1|-|TRBV4-1
TGCGCCAGCAGCCAAGATCGGAACACTGAAGCTTTCTTT
CASSQDRNTEAFF
>-|TRBJ2-3|-|TRBV20-1
TGCAGTGCTACCCGGCCAGATACGCAGTATTTT
CSATRPDTQYF
>-|TRBJ2-3|TRBD2|TRBV29-1
TGCAGCGTTGGAGGGACTAGCGTCGATACGCAGTATTTT
CSVGGTSVDTQYF
>-|TRBJ2-7|-|TRBV27
TGTGCCAGCAGTCCGAACCGGGAGAACGAGCAGTACTTC
CASSPNRENEQYF
>-|TRBJ2-4|-|TRBV6-5
TGTGCCAGCACCAACCGAGGGGTAGCCAAAAACATTCAGTACTTC
CASTNRGVAKNIQYF
>-|TRBJ2-3|-|TRBV7-9
TGTGCCAGCAGCTTTACAGATACGCAGTATTTT
CASSFTDTQYF
>-|TRBJ2-7|TRBD2|TRBV29-1
TGCAGCGTTGGAGGACTAGCGGGATTATACGAGCAGTACTTC
CSVGGLAGLYEQYF
>-|TRBJ2-5|-|TRBV7-7
TGTGCTAGCAGCCCCAACCAAGAGACCCAGTACTTC
CASSPNQETQYF
>-|TRBJ1-4|-|TRBV15
TGTGCCACCACCGAGAGACGACGTAATAATGAAAAACTGTTTTTT
CATTERRRNNEKLFF
>few|TRBJ1-2|-|TRBV25-1
TGTGCCAGCAGTCGCACTGGGCTCGGCTACACCTTC
CASSRTGLGYTF
>-|TRBJ2-1|-|TRBV9
TGTGCCAGCAGCGTAGTTCAGGGGATTCCGTTCTTC
CASSVVQGIPFF
>-|TRBJ2-1|-|TRBV18
TGTGCCAGCTCCCTCCCCGGACACGGGGGCAATGAGCAGTTCTTC
CASSLPGHGGNEQFF
>-|TRBJ2-7|-|TRBV27
TGTGCCAGCAGGCGGGCAGGGCCGACCTACGAGCAGTACTTC
CASRRAGPTYEQYF
>few|TRBJ1-1|-|TRBV14
TGTGCCAGCAGCCCGCGGGGACGGCTCCCTGAAGCTTTCTTT
CASSPRGRLPEAFF
>few|TRBJ2-1|TRBD2|TRBV29-1
TGCAGCGTGTCTAGCGGAAACCCCAATGAGCAGTTCTTC
CSVSSGNPNEQFF
>-|TRBJ1-2|-|TRBV30
TGTGCCTGGAGTGTATCCGGGGGAGGCTACACCTTC
CAWSVSGGGYTF
>-|TRBJ2-1|TRBD2|TRBV29-1
TGCAGCGTTGGAGTGGGAGGGAACAATGAGCAGTTCTTC
CSVGVGGNNEQFF
>-|TRBJ2-5|-|TRBV9
TGTGCCAGCAGCGCCGGGTACCAAGAGACCCAGTACTTC
CASSAGYQETQYF
>few|TRBJ2-5|TRBD2|TRBV28
TGTGCCAGCAGTTTGGCGGGAGCGGAGACCCAGTACTTC
CASSLAGAETQYF
>-|TRBJ1-2|-|TRBV5-1
TGCGCCAGCAGCTTGGGACAGGATGGCTACACCTTC
CASSLGQDGYTF
>few|TRBJ2-3|TRBD2|TRBV14
TGTGCCAGCAGCCAAATAGCCGGGGAGGGCCTGCATTTT
CASSQIAGEGLHF
>-|TRBJ2-3|-|TRBV25-1
TGTGCCAGCAGTGAGGCTCCCCTCGATACGCAGTATTTT
CASSEAPLDTQYF
>-|TRBJ2-1|TRBD1|TRBV29-1
TGCAGCGTCGGCGGGGACAGGGGCTATGGGGAGCAGTTCTTC
CSVGGDRGYGEQFF
>-|TRBJ1-2|-|TRBV28
TGTGCCAGCAGTCTCAGCGGGGGGCGGGTTCGCGGCTACACCTTC
CASSLSGGRVRGYTF
>-|TRBJ2-1|-|TRBV29-1
TGCAGCGTTGATGGACACCTAGAGCAGTTCTTC
CSVDGHLEQFF
>-|TRBJ2-1|-|TRBV7-9
TGTGCCAGCAGCTTCCTGGAGGGGAGGAATGAGCAGTTCTTC
CASSFLEGRNEQFF